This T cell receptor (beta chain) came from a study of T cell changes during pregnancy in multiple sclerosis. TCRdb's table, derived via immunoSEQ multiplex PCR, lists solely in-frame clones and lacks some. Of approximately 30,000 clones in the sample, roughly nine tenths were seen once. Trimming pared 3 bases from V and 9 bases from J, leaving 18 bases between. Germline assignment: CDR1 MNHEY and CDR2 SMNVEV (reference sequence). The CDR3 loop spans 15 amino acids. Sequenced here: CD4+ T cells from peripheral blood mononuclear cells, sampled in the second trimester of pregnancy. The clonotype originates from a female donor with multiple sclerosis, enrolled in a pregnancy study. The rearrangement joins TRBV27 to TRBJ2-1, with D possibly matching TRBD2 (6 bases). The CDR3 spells CASSLGGRTPSEQFF. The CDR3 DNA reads TGTGCCAGCAGTTTGGGGGGACGGACTCCTAGTGAGCAGTTCTTC.